What follows are 12 T cell receptor beta chains derived from one specimen sequenced in a study of type 1 and type 2 diabetes patients. Genomic DNA was the PCR template. Multiplex PCR with 30 forward and 13 reverse primers amplified the TCR beta CDR3. MiXCR, run by TCRdb on the multiplex PCR reads, gives a single entry per CDR3 protein. Among fewer than 350,000 distinct CDR3 sequences, roughly 48% were seen once, and the ten largest hold roughly 13%. Input material: peripheral blood mononuclear cells (PBMCs). The receptors originated from a man aged 18 to 29 with type 2 diabetes.

V and J are TRBV10-2 and TRBJ2-1, with 9 bases aligning to TRBD1. Germline values: CDR1 WSHSY, CDR2 SAAADI. This CDR3 has 15 amino acids. Unmatched junction bases numbered 10, after V lost 3 bases and J lost 10 bases. CDR3 sequence (DNA): TGCGCCAGCAGTGAAAGGGACAGGGAGTTGTGGGAGCAGTTCTTC. It translates to CASSERDRELWEQFF.

The chain links TRBV5-1 to TRBJ1-1; D remains ambiguous. Trimming removed 0 bases from V and 1 base from J, with 7 bases in between. The CDR3 length is 14 residues. CDR1 is SGHRS and CDR2 is YFSETQ in the germline V gene. Here the CDR3 reads CASSLGPKNTEAFF. Written as DNA, the CDR3 is TGCGCCAGCAGCTTGGGACCCAAGAACACTGAAGCTTTCTTT.

This sequence joins TRBV25-1 and TRBJ1-2, with D unresolved. From germline, CDR1 is MGHDK and CDR2 SYGVNS. Trimming removed 5 bases from V and 4 bases from J, with 20 bases in between. The CDR3 is 16 residues long. The CDR3 nucleotides are TGTGCCAGCAGTAGGAGCGCCCCAACTCTCGGCTATGGCTACACCTTC. Its protein product is CASSRSAPTLGYGYTF.

V and J are TRBV20-1 and TRBJ2-7, with TRBD2 identical over 12 bases. With 6 bases clipped from V and 2 bases from J, the junction kept 5 bases outside the gene matches. CDR3 length: 14 amino acids. Germline V gene data show CDR1 as DFQATT and CDR2 as SNEGSKA (reference sequence). CDR3 nucleotide sequence: TGCAGTGCCAAGACTAGCGGGGGCCCCTACGAGCAGTACTTC. It yields the protein CSAKTSGGPYEQYF.

The V call is TRBV27, the J call TRBJ1-5; D uncertain. V was trimmed by 5 bases and J by 4 bases, leaving 15 bases between them. Looked up from germline, CDR1 is MNHEY and CDR2 is SMNVEV (reference sequence). The CDR3 is 15 amino acids. The CDR3 protein is CASSTTGSKNQPQHF. The DNA for the CDR3 is TGTGCCAGCAGTACCACCGGGTCAAAAAATCAGCCCCAGCATTTT.

The chain is built from TRBV11-2 and TRBJ1-6, with 10 bases lining up with TRBD1. Per germline, CDR1 SGHAT and CDR2 FQNNGV. The V segment lost 2 bases and the J segment 12 bases; nucleotides outside the gene matches: 7. The CDR3 length is 15 residues. This CDR3 reads CASSLSRTGGVPLHF. The DNA for the CDR3 is TGTGCCAGCAGCTTATCTAGGACAGGGGGTGTACCCCTCCACTTT.

This clonotype came up a few times. The CDR3 region is CASSLQGATHEQYF. CDR3 bases: TGTGCCAGCAGCCTCCAGGGGGCCACCCACGAGCAGTACTTC. The rearrangement links TRBV27 to TRBJ2-7, with TRBD1 identical over 8 bases. Germline V gives CDR1 MNHEY, CDR2 SMNVEV (reference sequence). V lost 6 bases, J lost 5 bases, and 9 bases stayed unmatched. CDR3 length: 14 residues.

The rearrangement uses TRBV2 and TRBJ2-7; 13 nucleotides agree with TRBD2. The CDR3 sequence is 16 residues long. Trimming at V came to 7 bases and at J to 2 bases, leaving 8 bases not matched to a gene. CDR1 is SNHLY and CDR2 is FYNNEI in the germline V gene. CDR3 DNA sequence: TGTGCCAGCAACTCACTAGCGGGAGGGTTCCCCTACGAGCAGTACTTC. Encoded protein: CASNSLAGGFPYEQYF.

The chain's CDR3 is CASSQQGLGTEAFF. CDR3 DNA sequence: TGTGCCAGCAGTCAACAGGGCTTGGGGACTGAAGCTTTCTTT. The rearrangement joins TRBV27 to TRBJ1-1; possibly TRBD1 for D (6 bases). The CDR3 is made up of 14 amino acids. Trimming pared 5 bases from V and 5 bases from J, leaving 15 bases between. CDR1 MNHEY and CDR2 SMNVEV come from the germline V gene (reference sequence).

The genes are TRBV20-1 and TRBJ2-7, with no clear D. V was clipped by 6 bases and J by 3 bases, with 15 bases between them. The CDR3 consists of 13 residues. Looked up from germline, CDR1 is DFQATT and CDR2 is SNEGSKA (reference sequence). The chain's CDR3 is CSAPADRSYEQYF. The CDR3 nucleotides are TGCAGTGCCCCTGCGGACCGGAGCTACGAGCAGTACTTC.

The chain couples TRBV5-1 to TRBJ2-1; D is tentatively TRBD1 or TRBD2 (6 bases each). Per germline, CDR1 SGHRS and CDR2 YFSETQ. Deletions cut 5 bases from V and 3 bases from J, with 15 bases between. The CDR3 is 15 residues long. Written as DNA, the CDR3 is TGCGCCAGCAGTGGAGGGGGTAGCTTCTACAATGAGCAGTTCTTC. As protein: CASSGGGSFYNEQFF.

V gene TRBV12-3 or TRBV12-4 combines with J gene TRBJ1-6; possible D gene TRBD1, 5 bases. V lost 3 bases to trimming and J lost 8 bases, with 23 bases between them. This CDR3 contains 18 residues. CDR3 protein: CASSFGTRTHSPYSPLHF. The CDR3, as DNA: TGTGCCAGCAGTTTCGGGACTCGCACCCATTCACCATATTCACCCCTCCACTTT.